This T cell receptor (beta chain) was captured by sequencing in a study of identical twins. TCRdb called the 5' RACE reads again in MiXCR, with one record for every CDR3 protein. Of around 490,000 distinct CDR3 sequences listed, around 15% were seen once; the top ten hold approximately 0.98%. Germline V gene lookup returns CDR1 GTSNPN and CDR2 SVGIG (reference sequence). Trimming pared 4 bases from V and 1 base from J, leaving 12 bases between. CDR3 length: 14 amino acids. This sample also belongs to another study, concerning yellow fever vaccine responses in identical twins.

Sequenced: CD4+ T cells sorted from blood. The sequence was collected from a woman between 18 and 29 years old in good health. The V call is TRBV30, the J call TRBJ2-3; D may be TRBD1 (6 bases). The DNA for the CDR3 is TGTGCCTGGACCCCGGCAGGGGGCACAGATACGCAGTATTTT. It encodes CAWTPAGGTDTQYF.